The clone carrying this TCR beta chain appeared a few times. Its antigen is not identified. The sample comes from a study of T cell responses to AZD1222 COVID-19 vaccine. About the study: Second-dose intervals near 4 or 12 weeks were combined. Study-level findings and limits: Clonal diversity may have been underestimated in mostly white British donors.

CDR3 size: 17 residues. Germline V lookup: CDR1 MDHEN, CDR2 SYDVKM. The V gene lost 6 bases and the J gene lost 5 bases, with 24 bases spanning the gap. Sequencing used immunoSEQ multiplex PCR; TCRdb keeps in-frame clones, though not all of them. The table has under 35,000 clones, approximately 86% seen once. The starting material was peripheral blood, obtained on day 0 of AZD1222 vaccination. This receptor was taken from an adult in good health. The V call is TRBV28, the J call TRBJ2-3, with D possibly called TRBD1 or TRBD2 (5 bases each). DNA for the CDR3: TGTGCCAGCAGGCCCTCCCCAGGGAGCCGGCAGGGAGATACGCAGTATTTT. Protein product: CASRPSPGSRQGDTQYF.